Below, 6 T cell receptor beta chains from the same sample are listed, as sequenced in a study of cytomegalovirus exposure and HLA in healthy donors. Primers included in the PCR were 60 Vbeta and 13 Jbeta primers. Measured with immunoSEQ multiplex PCR; TCRdb has only the in-frame clones, and not every one. The sample has 150,000 to 200,000 clones. The sequenced sample consisted of PBMCs. The receptor set was obtained from a woman between 18 and 30 years old in good health and CMV-seropositive.

The V call is TRBV7-6, the J call TRBJ2-1; the match to TRBD1 covers 9 bases. V gave up 7 bases and J gave up 5 bases; unmatched junction bases: 9. In germline, CDR1 is SGHVS, CDR2 FNYEAQ. CDR3 length: 15 amino acids. CDR3 sequence: CASTPFWDRDNEQFF. Written as DNA, the CDR3 is TGTGCCAGCACCCCATTCTGGGACAGGGACAATGAGCAGTTCTTC.

This chain joins TRBV5-1 and TRBJ2-3; D gene ambiguous. Trimming stripped 4 bases from V and 6 bases from J, with 9 bases between. Germline V gene lookup returns CDR1 SGHRS and CDR2 YFSETQ. The CDR3 spans 12 residues. CDR3 bases: TGCGCCAGCAGCCTTCTTGCGGATACGCAGTATTTT. It translates to CASSLLADTQYF.

This rearrangement joins TRBV28 to TRBJ2-7; unclear D gene. Germline V CDR1 and CDR2: MDHEN, SYDVKM. Trimming took off 5 bases at V and 3 bases at J, with 5 bases between the two ends. The CDR3 loop spans 11 amino acids. The CDR3 region has the DNA TGTGCCAGCAGTCGCTACTACGAGCAGTACTTC. It is translated as CASSRYYEQYF.

The rearrangement links TRBV4-3 to TRBJ1-5; D call uncertain. The V end was cut by 3 bases, the J end by 0 bases, with 12 bases between. Germline CDR1 LGHNA, CDR2 YSLEER. The CDR3 extends over 16 amino acids. The CDR3 here is CASSQGAGNSNQPQHF. CDR3 in DNA: TGCGCCAGCAGCCAGGGAGCGGGGAATAGCAATCAGCCCCAGCATTTT.

The chain carries TRBV6-1 and TRBJ1-1; possibly TRBD1 for D (6 bases). In germline, CDR1 is MNHNS, CDR2 SASEGT. The length of the CDR3 is 14 residues. V was clipped by 4 bases and J by 0 bases, with 9 bases between them. Written as DNA, the CDR3 is TGTGCCAGCAGTGGTGGACAGATGAACACTGAAGCTTTCTTT. It yields the protein CASSGGQMNTEAFF.

For this clone: In the same sample, other DNA sequences code for this CDR3. The gene calls are TRBV7-2 and TRBJ1-6, with a tentative D call TRBD1 (5 bases). CDR1 SGHTA and CDR2 FQGNSA come from the germline V gene. Trimming left V 5 bases short and J 6 bases short, with 11 bases between. CDR3 length: 14 amino acids. As DNA, the CDR3 is TGTGCCAGCAGCCCCGGGCAGGGTAATTCACCCCTCCACTTT. This sequence encodes CASSPGQGNSPLHF.